The 8 T cell receptor beta chains below were found in one sample sequenced in a study of cytomegalovirus exposure and HLA in healthy donors. Data came from immunoSEQ multiplex PCR; TCRdb stores just in-frame clones and leaves some out. Among over 200,000 clones listed, around four fifths were seen once. Sequenced material: PBMCs. These receptor sequences come from a woman aged 18-29 years in good health and CMV-seronegative.

The chain links TRBV11-3 to TRBJ2-3, with a possible D match to TRBD2 (5 bases). The CDR3 length is 14 residues. Germline CDR1 SGHNT, CDR2 YENEEA. The germline V and J ends were trimmed by 5 bases and 2 bases, with 11 bases remaining between them. Here the CDR3 reads CASSQRGPTDTQYF. The CDR3 DNA reads TGTGCCAGCAGCCAGAGAGGGCCCACAGATACGCAGTATTTT. The variable domain in full, completed from reference TRBV11-3 and TRBJ2-3, reads EAGVVQSPRYKIIEKKQPVAFWCNPISGHNTLYWYLQNLGQGPELLIRYENEEAVDDSQLPKDRFSAERLKGVDSTLKIQPAELGDSAVYLCASSQRGPTDTQYFGPGTRLTVL.

V is TRBV5-1 and J is TRBJ2-7, with a tentative D call TRBD2 (6 bases). Trimming cost V 0 bases and J 4 bases, with 17 bases left between them. CDR3 length: 16 residues. From germline, CDR1 is SGHRS and CDR2 YFSETQ. CDR3 bases: TGCGCCAGCAGCTTGGCGGGGCTGGGACTTGCATACGAGCAGTACTTC. Translated: CASSLAGLGLAYEQYF.

The rearrangement uses TRBV12-5 and TRBJ1-1, with no clear D. The CDR3 is 11 amino acids. Germline V gene sequence: CDR1 LGHNT, CDR2 FRNRAP. Trimming removed 3 bases at V and 7 bases at J, with 6 bases between. In nucleotides, the CDR3 is TGTGCTAGTGGTTTAGGAGTTGAAGCTTTCTTT. This translates into CASGLGVEAFF.

The chain employs TRBV6-4 and TRBJ1-2; TRBD1 agrees at 9 bases. The ends lost 0 bases at V and 6 bases at J; junction bases unmatched: 2. Germline V gene sequence: CDR1 MRHNA, CDR2 SNTAGT. The CDR3 is 14 amino acids. For the CDR3, the DNA is TGTGCCAGCAGTGACTCGACAGGGGGACATGGCTACACCTTC. This sequence encodes CASSDSTGGHGYTF.

The rearrangement uses TRBV19 and TRBJ1-5; the match to TRBD1 covers 9 bases. The germline V gene has CDR1 LNHDA and CDR2 SQIVND (reference sequence). Germline trimming cut 5 bases from V and 4 bases from J; bases unmatched to any gene: 9. This CDR3 is built from 16 residues. The CDR3 nucleotides are TGTGCCAGTAGTCCTCGAAGGACAGGGGCGAATCAGCCCCAGCATTTT. This translates into CASSPRRTGANQPQHF.

The chain uses TRBV4-2 and TRBJ1-5; TRBD1 is a possible D gene (5 bases). CDR3 length: 17 residues. V shed 0 bases and J shed 1 base, with 13 bases lying between them. In germline, CDR1 is LGHNA, CDR2 YNFKEQ. CDR3 DNA: TGTGCCAGCAGCCAAGATCTGTGGGGGGGGAGCAATCAGCCCCAGCATTTT. Its translation: CASSQDLWGGSNQPQHF.

As DNA, the CDR3 is TGCGCCAGCCGCTCCGGGCCGAGGGGCCAAGAGACCCAGTACTTC. Translating gives CASRSGPRGQETQYF. The V gene is TRBV4-1, the J gene TRBJ2-5, with D perhaps TRBD1 or TRBD2 (5 bases each). Trimming left V 8 bases short and J 1 base short, with 17 bases between. CDR3 size: 15 residues. From germline, CDR1 is MGHRA and CDR2 YSYEKL.

This clone was seen more than once but under ten times. The chain recombines TRBV7-2 with TRBJ1-5; 8 bases agree with TRBD1. The length of the CDR3 is 15 residues. Trimming at V came to 6 bases and at J to 1 base, leaving 5 bases not matched to a gene. Germline V lookup: CDR1 SGHTA, CDR2 FQGNSA. CDR3 amino acids: CASRSTGESNQPQHF. The CDR3 DNA reads TGTGCCAGCAGGTCGACAGGGGAGAGCAATCAGCCCCAGCATTTT.